The clone carrying this TCR beta chain was seen repeatedly, ten times or more. Its antigen is not known. The data were taken from a study of T cells after yellow fever vaccination. Overall study: The fractions with low cell numbers were processed using SMART-Seq v4 Ultra Low Input.

Broader study findings: Of the clonotypes, a small share occurred in both CD4 and CD8 compartments.

The V gene's germline CDR1 is SQVTM and CDR2 ANQGSEA. The CDR3 loop spans 11 amino acids. V shed 6 bases and J 10 bases; nucleotides not matched to a gene: 2. TCRdb fed the 5' RACE reads into MiXCR, producing one record per CDR3 protein. The profile covers tens of thousands of distinct CDR3 sequences, with approximately 7.5% appearing a single time and roughly two fifths taken by the ten largest. The chain carries TRBV29-1 and TRBJ1-4, with 10 bases matching TRBD1. This specimen consisted of CD8+ T cells sorted from PBMCs, obtained on the day of the yellow fever booster vaccination. This TCR was sampled from a man under 40 who received the YFV17D yellow fever vaccine. CDR3 loop: CSVWTGGKLFF. Here the CDR3 DNA reads TGCAGCGTCTGGACAGGGGGAAAACTGTTTTTT.